The text below deals with one TCR beta chain. This record comes from a study of blood T cell repertoires in COVID-19. Trimming shortened V by 0 bases and J by 2 bases, and 7 bases separated the two germline ends. In germline, CDR1 is SGHTA, CDR2 FQGNSA. The length of the CDR3 is 14 residues. Produced via immunoSEQ multiplex PCR; TCRdb's table is partial and in-frame only. Here the sample spans roughly 35,000 clones, 75% to 90% being singletons. Sequenced: peripheral blood. The chain recombines TRBV7-2 with TRBJ2-5; a weak D match, TRBD1 (5 bases). The receptor's source is a human donor with acute or convalescent COVID-19. The donor label of this sample is uncertain. The CDR3 DNA sequence: TGTGCCAGCAGCTTAGCGCGACAGCAAGAGACCCAGTACTTC. This gives the protein CASSLARQQETQYF.